This T cell receptor (beta chain) is drawn from a study of T cells expressing NK-cell markers. The CDR3 extends over 12 amino acids. Reanalyzing the 5' RACE reads, TCRdb keeps one entry per CDR3 protein, without DNA. Its clone listing holds 300,000 to 500,000 distinct CDR3 sequences. The chain has TRBV12-3 or TRBV12-4 and TRBJ2-1; TCRdb gives TRBD2 as the D gene, but with no DNA this cannot be confirmed. The sequenced material came from blood T cells: a sorted CD56 or NKG2C T cell subset, CD4+ or CD8+ T cells, or bulk PBMC T cells (not recorded which). The clonotype originates from a woman between 50 and 59 years old in good health. The CDR3 reads CASSHLGREQFF.